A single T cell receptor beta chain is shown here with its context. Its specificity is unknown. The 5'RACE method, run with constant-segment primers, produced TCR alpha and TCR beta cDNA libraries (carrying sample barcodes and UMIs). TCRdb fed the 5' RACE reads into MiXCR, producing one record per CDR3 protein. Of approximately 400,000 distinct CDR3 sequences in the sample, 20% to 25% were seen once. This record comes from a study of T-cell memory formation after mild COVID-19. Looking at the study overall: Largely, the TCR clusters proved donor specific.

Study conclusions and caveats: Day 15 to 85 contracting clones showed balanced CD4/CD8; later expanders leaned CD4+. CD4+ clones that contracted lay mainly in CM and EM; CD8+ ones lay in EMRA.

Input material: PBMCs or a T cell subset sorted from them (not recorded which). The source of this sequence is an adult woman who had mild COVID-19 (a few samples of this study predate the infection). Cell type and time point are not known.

The CDR3 loop reads CASRGTFSSYEQYF. CDR3 nucleotides: TGTGCCAGCAGGGGGACTTTTAGCTCCTACGAGCAGTACTTC. The genes are TRBV6-1 and TRBJ2-7; D possibly corresponds to TRBD2 (6 bases). Deletions cut 6 bases from V and 0 bases from J, with 12 bases between. The germline V gene encodes CDR1 MNHNS and CDR2 SASEGT. CDR3 length: 14 residues.